This T cell receptor beta chain was captured in a study of cytomegalovirus exposure and HLA in healthy donors. Study background: Unique TCRs numbering some 93 million, obtained from HLA-typed donors, made up an early data release. The Caucasian-associated ancestry cluster held 65% to 90% of 398 genotyped donors. General study results and limits: The HLA-A and HLA-B alleles of most subjects were reportedly predicted accurately from TCR beta sequences.

There were likely unrecorded immune exposures, though donors were nominally healthy when sampled. PCR involved 60 Vbeta and 13 Jbeta primers. The method was immunoSEQ multiplex PCR; TCRdb's version includes in-frame clones alone and lacks a portion of them. The data contain around 230,000 clones, approximately 78% of them singletons. The CDR3 sequence is 14 residues long. V lost 4 bases, J lost 1 base, and 10 bases lay in between. CDR1 MNHEY and CDR2 SVGAGI come from the germline V gene. In regard to this clone: The antigen is not known.

The receptor was derived from a boy younger than 18 in good health and CMV-seronegative. Specimen: PBMCs. This chain uses TRBV6-5 with TRBJ1-2; no reliable D call. CDR3 coding DNA: TGTGCCAGCAGTTTGACTACCTTTAACTATGGCTACACCTTC. Translating gives CASSLTTFNYGYTF.